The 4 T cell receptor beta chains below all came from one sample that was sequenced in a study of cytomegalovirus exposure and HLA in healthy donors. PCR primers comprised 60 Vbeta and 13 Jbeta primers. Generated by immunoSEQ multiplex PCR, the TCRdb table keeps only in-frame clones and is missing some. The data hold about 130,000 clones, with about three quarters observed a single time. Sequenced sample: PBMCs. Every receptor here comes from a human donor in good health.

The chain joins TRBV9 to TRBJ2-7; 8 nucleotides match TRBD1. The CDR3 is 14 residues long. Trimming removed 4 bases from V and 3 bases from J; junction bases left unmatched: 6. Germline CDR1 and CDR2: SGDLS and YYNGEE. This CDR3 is CASSPGQEIYEQYF. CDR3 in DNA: TGTGCCAGCAGCCCGGGACAGGAAATCTACGAGCAGTACTTC.

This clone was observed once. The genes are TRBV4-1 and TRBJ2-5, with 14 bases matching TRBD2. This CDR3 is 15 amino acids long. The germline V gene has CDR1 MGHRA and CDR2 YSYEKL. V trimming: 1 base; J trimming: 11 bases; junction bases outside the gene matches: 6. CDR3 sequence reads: CASSQGLAGGPGQYF. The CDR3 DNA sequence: TGCGCCAGCAGCCAAGGACTAGCGGGAGGGCCCGGGCAGTACTTC.

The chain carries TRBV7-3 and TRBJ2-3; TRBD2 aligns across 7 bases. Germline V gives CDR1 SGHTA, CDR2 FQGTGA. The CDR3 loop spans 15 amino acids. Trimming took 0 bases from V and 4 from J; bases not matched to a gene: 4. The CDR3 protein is CASSLTSGYSDTQYF. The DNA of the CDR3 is TGTGCCAGCAGCTTAACTAGCGGGTATTCAGATACGCAGTATTTT.

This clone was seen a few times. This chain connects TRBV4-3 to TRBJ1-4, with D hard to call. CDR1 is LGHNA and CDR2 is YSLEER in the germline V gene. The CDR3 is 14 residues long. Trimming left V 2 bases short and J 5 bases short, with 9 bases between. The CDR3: CASSQRAGNEKLFF. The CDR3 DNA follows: TGCGCCAGCAGCCAACGGGCGGGGAATGAAAAACTGTTTTTT.